This paragraph covers one TCR beta chain sequence. These data are taken from a study of PD-1 blockade in mismatch repair-deficient tumors. Study at large: All were previously treated, progressing patients with approximately 11 mismatch repair-deficient cancer types.

Germline V CDR1 and CDR2: SNHLY, FYNNEI. The CDR3 totals 15 residues. V lost 6 bases to trimming and J lost 2 bases; unmatched junction nucleotides: 7. The data were produced by immunoSEQ multiplex PCR, yet TCRdb's version contains in-frame clones alone and is incomplete. The data contain approximately 79,000 clones, around 80% of them singletons. Every patient had mismatch repair deficiency by PCR or immunohistochemistry. TCRs were sequenced from a few patients responding to pembrolizumab. This rearrangement joins TRBV2 to TRBJ2-1; 7 positions match TRBD2. The input for sequencing was peripheral blood, taken 44 weeks after starting pembrolizumab. This TCR was sampled from an adult with mismatch repair-deficient cancer. The CDR3 here is CASRTRGTTYNEQFF. CDR3 in DNA: TGTGCCAGCAGAACCCGCGGGACTACCTACAATGAGCAGTTCTTC.